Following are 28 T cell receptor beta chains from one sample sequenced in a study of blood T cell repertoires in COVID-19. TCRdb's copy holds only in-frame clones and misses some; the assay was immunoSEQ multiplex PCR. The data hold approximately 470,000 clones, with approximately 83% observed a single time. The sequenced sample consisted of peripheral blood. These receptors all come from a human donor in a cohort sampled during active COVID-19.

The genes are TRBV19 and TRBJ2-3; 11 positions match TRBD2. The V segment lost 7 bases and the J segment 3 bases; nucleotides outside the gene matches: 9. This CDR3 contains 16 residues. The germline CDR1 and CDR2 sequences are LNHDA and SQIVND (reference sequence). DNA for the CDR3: TGTGCCAGTACCCCGAGACTAGCGGGACTTACAGATACGCAGTATTTT. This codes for CASTPRLAGLTDTQYF.

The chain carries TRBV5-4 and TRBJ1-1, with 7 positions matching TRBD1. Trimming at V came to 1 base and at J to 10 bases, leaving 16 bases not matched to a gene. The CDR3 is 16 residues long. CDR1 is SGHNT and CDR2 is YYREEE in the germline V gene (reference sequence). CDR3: CASSLLLRGRVEGAFF. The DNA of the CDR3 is TGTGCCAGCAGCTTGTTATTGAGGGGGCGGGTTGAGGGAGCTTTCTTT.

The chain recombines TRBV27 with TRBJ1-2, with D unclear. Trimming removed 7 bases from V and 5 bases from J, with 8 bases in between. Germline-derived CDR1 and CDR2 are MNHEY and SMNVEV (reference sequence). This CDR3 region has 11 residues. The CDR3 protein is CASKSGYGYTF. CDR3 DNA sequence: TGTGCCAGCAAGTCGGGTTATGGCTACACCTTC.

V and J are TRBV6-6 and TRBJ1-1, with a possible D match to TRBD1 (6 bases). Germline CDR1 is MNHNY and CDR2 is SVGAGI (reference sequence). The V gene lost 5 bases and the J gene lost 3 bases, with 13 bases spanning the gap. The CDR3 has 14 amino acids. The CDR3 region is CASSIRQEYTEAFF. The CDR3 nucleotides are TGTGCCAGCAGTATTCGACAGGAGTACACTGAAGCTTTCTTT.

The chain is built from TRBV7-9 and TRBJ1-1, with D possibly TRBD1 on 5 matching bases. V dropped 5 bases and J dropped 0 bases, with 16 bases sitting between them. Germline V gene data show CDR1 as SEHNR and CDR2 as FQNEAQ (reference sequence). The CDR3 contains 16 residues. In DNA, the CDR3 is TGTGCCAGCAGCGATGGGGGGATGGGGATGAACACTGAAGCTTTCTTT. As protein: CASSDGGMGMNTEAFF.

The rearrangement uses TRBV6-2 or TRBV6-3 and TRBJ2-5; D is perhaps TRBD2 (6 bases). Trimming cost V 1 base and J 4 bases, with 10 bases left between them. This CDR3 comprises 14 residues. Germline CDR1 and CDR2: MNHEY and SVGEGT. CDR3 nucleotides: TGTGCCAGCAGTTACTGGGGGGTCGTAGAGACCCAGTACTTC. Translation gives CASSYWGVVETQYF.

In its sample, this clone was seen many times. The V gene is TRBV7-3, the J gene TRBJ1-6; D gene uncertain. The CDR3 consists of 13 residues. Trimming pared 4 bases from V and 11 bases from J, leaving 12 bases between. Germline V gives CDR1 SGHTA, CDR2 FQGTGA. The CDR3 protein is CASSSSREAPLHF. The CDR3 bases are TGTGCCAGCAGCTCCTCCCGGGAGGCACCCCTCCACTTT.

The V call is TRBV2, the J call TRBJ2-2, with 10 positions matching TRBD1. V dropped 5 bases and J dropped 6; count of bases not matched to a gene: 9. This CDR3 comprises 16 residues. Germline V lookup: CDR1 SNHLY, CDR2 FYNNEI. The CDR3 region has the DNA TGTGCCAGCAGTATCCGACAGGGGGCTGCATCCGGGGAGCTGTTTTTT. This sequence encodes CASSIRQGAASGELFF.

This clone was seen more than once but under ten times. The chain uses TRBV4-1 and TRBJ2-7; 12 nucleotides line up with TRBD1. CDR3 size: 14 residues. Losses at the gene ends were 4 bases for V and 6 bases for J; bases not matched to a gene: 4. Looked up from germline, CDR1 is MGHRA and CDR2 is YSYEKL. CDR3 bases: TGCGCCAGCAGCCGCGGGACAGGGGGCGCCGAGCAGTACTTC. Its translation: CASSRGTGGAEQYF.

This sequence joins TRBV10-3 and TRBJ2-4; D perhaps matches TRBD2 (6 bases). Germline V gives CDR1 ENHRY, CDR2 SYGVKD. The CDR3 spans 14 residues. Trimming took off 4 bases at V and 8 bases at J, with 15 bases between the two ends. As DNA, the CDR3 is TGTGCCATCAGTGTGAGGGAGGAGGGTGACATTCAGTACTTC. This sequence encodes CAISVREEGDIQYF.

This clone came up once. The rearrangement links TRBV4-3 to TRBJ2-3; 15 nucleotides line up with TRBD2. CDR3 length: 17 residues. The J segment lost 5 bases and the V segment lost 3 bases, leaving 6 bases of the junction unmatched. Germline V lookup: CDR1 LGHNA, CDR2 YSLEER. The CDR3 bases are TGCGCCAGCAGCCACGCGGGACTAGCGGGAGGTGGAGATACGCAGTATTTT. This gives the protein CASSHAGLAGGGDTQYF.

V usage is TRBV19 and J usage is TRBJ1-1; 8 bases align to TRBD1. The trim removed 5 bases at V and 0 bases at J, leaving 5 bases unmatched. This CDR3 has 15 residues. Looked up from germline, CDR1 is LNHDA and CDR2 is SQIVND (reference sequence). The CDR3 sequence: CASSVRQGLNTEAFF. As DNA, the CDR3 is TGTGCCAGTAGTGTGAGACAGGGGCTGAACACTGAAGCTTTCTTT.

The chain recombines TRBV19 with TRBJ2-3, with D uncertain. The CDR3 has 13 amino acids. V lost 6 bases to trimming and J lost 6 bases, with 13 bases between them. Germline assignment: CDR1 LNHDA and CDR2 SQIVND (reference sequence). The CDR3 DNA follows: TGTGCCAGTAGCCCAACGAAAGCGGATACGCAGTATTTT. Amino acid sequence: CASSPTKADTQYF.

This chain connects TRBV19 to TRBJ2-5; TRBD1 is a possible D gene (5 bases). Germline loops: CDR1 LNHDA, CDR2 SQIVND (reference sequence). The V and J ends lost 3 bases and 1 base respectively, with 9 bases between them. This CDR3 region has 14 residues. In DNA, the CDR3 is TGTGCCAGTAGTATTTCGACAGTCCAAGAGACCCAGTACTTC. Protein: CASSISTVQETQYF.

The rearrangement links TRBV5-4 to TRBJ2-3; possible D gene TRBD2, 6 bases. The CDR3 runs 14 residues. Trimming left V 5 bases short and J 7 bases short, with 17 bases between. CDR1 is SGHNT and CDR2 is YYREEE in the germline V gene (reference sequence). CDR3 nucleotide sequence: TGTGCCAGCAGTTCACCGGGGGTTTGGAATACGCAGTATTTT. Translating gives CASSSPGVWNTQYF.

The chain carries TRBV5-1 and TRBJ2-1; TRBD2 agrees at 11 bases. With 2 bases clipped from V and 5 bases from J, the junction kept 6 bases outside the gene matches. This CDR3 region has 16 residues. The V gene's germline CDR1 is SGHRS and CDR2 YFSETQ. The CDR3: CASSFLTSGRHNEQFF. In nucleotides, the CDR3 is TGCGCCAGCAGCTTCCTAACTAGCGGGAGACACAATGAGCAGTTCTTC.

CDR3 sequence reads: CASSLAGDTTDTQYF. CDR3 bases: TGTGCCAGCAGTCTAGCGGGAGATACCACAGATACGCAGTATTTT. The chain has TRBV2 and TRBJ2-3; TRBD2 matches at 10 bases. The CDR3 has 15 amino acids. CDR1 is SNHLY and CDR2 is FYNNEI in the germline V gene. V dropped 5 bases and J dropped 2; count of bases not matched to a gene: 4.

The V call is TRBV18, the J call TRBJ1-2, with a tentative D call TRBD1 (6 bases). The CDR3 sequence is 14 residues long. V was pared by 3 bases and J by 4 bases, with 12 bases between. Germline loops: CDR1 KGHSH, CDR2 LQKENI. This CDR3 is CASSPSRDTYGYTF. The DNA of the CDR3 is TGTGCCAGCTCACCTTCCCGGGACACCTATGGCTACACCTTC.

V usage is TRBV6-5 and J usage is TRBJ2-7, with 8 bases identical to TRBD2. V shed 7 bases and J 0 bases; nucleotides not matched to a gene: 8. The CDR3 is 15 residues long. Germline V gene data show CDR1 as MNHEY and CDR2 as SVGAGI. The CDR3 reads CASTPPSGSSYEQYF. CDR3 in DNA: TGTGCCAGCACCCCCCCAAGCGGGAGCTCCTACGAGCAGTACTTC.

CDR3 amino acids: CATSDFRTTFIDTQYF. The CDR3 coding sequence is TGTGCCACCAGTGATTTCCGGACTACTTTCATAGATACGCAGTATTTT. V usage is TRBV24-1 and J usage is TRBJ2-3, with D perhaps TRBD2 (6 bases). Germline CDR1 and CDR2: KGHDR and SFDVKD. Trimming removed 1 base from V and 5 bases from J, with 15 bases in between. The CDR3 has 16 amino acids.

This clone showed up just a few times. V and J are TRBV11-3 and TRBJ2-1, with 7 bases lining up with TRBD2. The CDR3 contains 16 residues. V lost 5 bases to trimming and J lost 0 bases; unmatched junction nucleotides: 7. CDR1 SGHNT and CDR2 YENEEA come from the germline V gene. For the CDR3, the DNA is TGTGCCAGCAGCCCAGCGGGCGGGGGCTCCTACAATGAGCAGTTCTTC. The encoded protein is CASSPAGGGSYNEQFF.

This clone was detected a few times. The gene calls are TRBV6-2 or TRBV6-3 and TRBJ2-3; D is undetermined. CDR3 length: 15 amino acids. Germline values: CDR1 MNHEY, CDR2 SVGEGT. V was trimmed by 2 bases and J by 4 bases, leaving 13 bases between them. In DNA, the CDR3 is TGTGCCAGCAGTTACCCGCTTCGAGGCGCAGATACGCAGTATTTT. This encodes CASSYPLRGADTQYF.

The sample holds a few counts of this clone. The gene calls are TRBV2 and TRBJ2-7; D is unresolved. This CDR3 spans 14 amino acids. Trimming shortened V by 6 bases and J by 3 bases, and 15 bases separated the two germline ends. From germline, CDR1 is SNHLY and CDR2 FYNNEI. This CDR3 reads CASSGIQKRYEQYF. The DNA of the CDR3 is TGTGCCAGCAGCGGAATTCAGAAGCGCTACGAGCAGTACTTC.

In DNA form, the CDR3 reads TGTGCCAGCAGCTCACAGGGGAGAGAGACCCAGTACTTC. Its protein product is CASSSQGRETQYF. The chain couples TRBV7-9 to TRBJ2-5, with 7 bases lining up with TRBD1. The V segment lost 4 bases and the J segment 4 bases; nucleotides outside the gene matches: 3. The length of the CDR3 is 13 residues. Germline-derived CDR1 and CDR2 are SEHNR and FQNEAQ (reference sequence). The full variable domain, completed using reference TRBV7-9 and TRBJ2-5, is DTGVSQNPRHKITKRGQNVTFRCDPISEHNRLYWYRQTLGQGPEFLTYFQNEAQLEKSRLLSDRFSAERPKGSFSTLEIQRTEQGDSAMYLCASSSQGRETQYFGPGTRLLVL.

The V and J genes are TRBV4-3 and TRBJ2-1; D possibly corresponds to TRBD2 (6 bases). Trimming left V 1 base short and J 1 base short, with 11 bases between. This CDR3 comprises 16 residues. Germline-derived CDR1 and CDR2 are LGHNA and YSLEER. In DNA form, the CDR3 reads TGCGCCAGCAGCCAAGGACGGGAGCGTTCCTACAATGAGCAGTTCTTC. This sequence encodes CASSQGRERSYNEQFF.

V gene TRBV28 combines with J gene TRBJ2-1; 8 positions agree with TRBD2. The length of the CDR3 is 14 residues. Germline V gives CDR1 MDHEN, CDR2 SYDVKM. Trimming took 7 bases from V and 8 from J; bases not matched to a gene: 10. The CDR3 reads CASKGSGKGDEQFF. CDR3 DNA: TGTGCCAGCAAGGGTAGCGGGAAGGGGGATGAGCAGTTCTTC.

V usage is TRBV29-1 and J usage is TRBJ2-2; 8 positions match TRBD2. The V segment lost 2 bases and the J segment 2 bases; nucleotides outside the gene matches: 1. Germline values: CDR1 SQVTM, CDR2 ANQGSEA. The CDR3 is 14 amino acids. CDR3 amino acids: CSVESGGNTGELFF. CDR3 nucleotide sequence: TGCAGCGTTGAAAGCGGGGGAAACACCGGGGAGCTGTTTTTT.

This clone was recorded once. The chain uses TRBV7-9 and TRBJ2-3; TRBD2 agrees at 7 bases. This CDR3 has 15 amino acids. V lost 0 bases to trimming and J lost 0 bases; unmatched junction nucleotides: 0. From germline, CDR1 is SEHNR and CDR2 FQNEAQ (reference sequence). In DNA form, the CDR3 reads TGTGCCAGCAGCTTAGCTAGCGGGAGCACAGATACGCAGTATTTT. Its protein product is CASSLASGSTDTQYF.